This TCR beta chain was captured by sequencing in a study of cytomegalovirus exposure and HLA in healthy donors. PCR amplification relied on 60 Vbeta primers (plus 13 Jbeta primers). The data were produced by immunoSEQ multiplex PCR, yet TCRdb's version contains in-frame clones alone and is incomplete. Among about 140,000 clones listed, roughly 80% were seen once. The V end was cut by 2 bases, the J end by 7 bases, with 13 bases between. Germline V gives CDR1 SGHDT, CDR2 YYEEEE. The CDR3 runs to 14 residues. This TCR derives from a woman in her thirties or forties in good health and CMV-seronegative. The chain couples TRBV5-6 to TRBJ1-5, with D tentatively TRBD1 (6 bases). The sample was PBMCs. DNA of the CDR3: TGTGCCAGCAGCTTCCGGGGGGCGCGGCAGCCCCAGCATTTT. It encodes CASSFRGARQPQHF.